This record looks at one T cell receptor (beta chain) sequence and its context. What it recognizes is unknown. The sample comes from a study of PD-1 blockade in classical Hodgkin lymphoma. Overall study: Treatment was intravenous nivolumab, 3 mg/kg every 2 weeks, until progression.

Profiled with immunoSEQ multiplex PCR; TCRdb holds only in-frame clones, not every one. The sample has tens of thousands of clones, 75% to 90% seen once. Study-wide results and caveats: Complete responders matched newly diagnosed patients in baseline diversity. In newly diagnosed patients, baseline TCR diversity was reportedly below that of healthy donors. Exclusion covered patients beginning nivolumab under 1 year post-ASCT.

The sample's time point: cycle 4 day 1 (C4D1), after less than seven weeks of nivolumab. Each and every patient relapsed after autologous stem cell transplantation, and patients got differing brentuximab vedotin exposure. Magnetic depletion of unwanted cells isolated CD4+ T cells from thawed PBMCs. The V gene's germline CDR1 is SGDLS and CDR2 YYNGEE. CDR3 size: 16 residues. Trimming pared 0 bases from V and 2 bases from J, leaving 12 bases between. The receptor was isolated from a human donor with classical Hodgkin lymphoma. The chain links TRBV9 to TRBJ1-3; weak D call: TRBD1 (5 bases). The sample here was CD4+ T cells from blood, taken before the fourth cycle of nivolumab. The CDR3 here is CASSVGLGGAGNTIYF. CDR3 coding DNA: TGTGCCAGCAGCGTAGGCCTCGGAGGGGCTGGAAACACCATATATTTT.